The 22 T cell receptor beta chains in this list originate from one sample, sequenced in a study of radiation and T cells in renal cell carcinoma. The sample's time point: blood 4 weeks post-SBRT, at nephrectomy. As to treatment: 15 Gy SBRT to primary tumor, nephrectomy 4 weeks later. Assay: immunoSEQ multiplex PCR; the TCRdb copy retains only in-frame clones and omits some. The table lists about 78,000 clones, 89% of them singletons. The input for sequencing was blood, taken from a patient whose treatment included radiotherapy and nephrectomy. These receptors originate from an older woman with renal cell carcinoma.

This chain joins TRBV13 and TRBJ2-2; D is possibly TRBD1 (5 bases). The germline V and J ends were trimmed by 2 bases and 0 bases, with 10 bases remaining between them. The V gene's germline CDR1 is PRHDT and CDR2 FYEKMQ (reference sequence). The CDR3 is 16 amino acids. CDR3 nucleotides: TGTGCCAGCAGCTTAAAGGGGCCTACGAACACCGGGGAGCTGTTTTTT. The encoded protein is CASSLKGPTNTGELFF.

V is TRBV28 and J is TRBJ1-3; D is unresolved. Looked up from germline, CDR1 is MDHEN and CDR2 is SYDVKM. The CDR3 contains 17 residues. With 1 base removed from V and 0 bases from J, the gap between germline ends came to 13 bases. CDR3 residues: CASSLSPPGRSGNTIYF. The DNA for the CDR3 is TGTGCCAGCAGTTTATCCCCCCCGGGCCGCTCTGGAAACACCATATATTTT.

The chain carries TRBV29-1 and TRBJ2-3; 7 bases are shared with TRBD1. The CDR3 consists of 14 residues. V lost 5 bases to trimming and J lost 0 bases; unmatched junction nucleotides: 5. Germline V lookup: CDR1 SQVTM, CDR2 ANQGSEA. CDR3 nucleotides: TGCAGCGTTCGGGTGGGACAGAGCACAGATACGCAGTATTTT. It codes for CSVRVGQSTDTQYF.

J is TRBJ2-3 and V is TRBV7-9, with 11 bases lining up with TRBD1. The J segment lost 5 bases and the V segment lost 5 bases, leaving 3 bases of the junction unmatched. The germline V gene has CDR1 SEHNR and CDR2 FQNEAQ (reference sequence). The CDR3 is 14 amino acids. The CDR3 DNA is TGTGCCAGCAGCACCGGGACAGGGGGAGATACGCAGTATTTT. This sequence encodes CASSTGTGGDTQYF.

The chain carries TRBV4-3 and TRBJ2-2; a possible D gene is TRBD2 (6 bases). The ends were cut back, 3 bases at V and 5 bases at J, with 10 bases in the middle. This CDR3 has 14 amino acids. Germline V lookup: CDR1 LGHNA, CDR2 YSLEER. The CDR3 bases are TGCGCCAGCAGCCAGATCGCGGGGACCGGGGAGCTGTTTTTT. This translates into CASSQIAGTGELFF.

V usage is TRBV4-3 and J usage is TRBJ1-3; D is unclear. The V end lost 0 bases, the J end lost 0 bases, and 12 bases lay between the germline ends. The CDR3 runs to 17 residues. Germline values: CDR1 LGHNA, CDR2 YSLEER. In DNA, the CDR3 is TGCGCCAGCAGCCAAGATAGGACGGCCGGCTCTGGAAACACCATATATTTT. This gives the protein CASSQDRTAGSGNTIYF.

V usage is TRBV6-5 and J usage is TRBJ1-2; the match to TRBD1 covers 7 bases. The CDR3 extends over 15 amino acids. With 6 bases clipped from V and 4 bases from J, the junction kept 11 bases outside the gene matches. The germline gives CDR1 MNHEY, CDR2 SVGAGI. In DNA form, the CDR3 reads TGTGCCAGCAGGACCCCGGGACAGACAAGCTATGGCTACACCTTC. Protein sequence: CASRTPGQTSYGYTF.

The genes are TRBV5-1 and TRBJ2-2, with D possibly being TRBD1 (5 bases). V was pared by 0 bases and J by 4 bases, with 7 bases between. The CDR3 contains 14 residues. The germline V gene encodes CDR1 SGHRS and CDR2 YFSETQ. The CDR3 sequence: CASSLGQITGELFF. The DNA for the CDR3 is TGCGCCAGCAGCTTGGGACAGATCACCGGGGAGCTGTTTTTT.

The chain has TRBV19 and TRBJ1-1; 8 bases are shared with TRBD1. Germline-derived CDR1 and CDR2 are LNHDA and SQIVND (reference sequence). This CDR3 is built from 13 residues. J gave up 5 bases and V 9 bases, and 8 bases lay outside the gene matches. CDR3 region: CASRAGGETEAFF. The CDR3 DNA reads as TGTGCCAGCAGGGCAGGGGGCGAGACTGAAGCTTTCTTT. Drawing the rest from reference TRBV19 and TRBJ1-1, the complete variable domain is DGGITQSPKYLFRKEGQNVTLSCEQNLNHDAMYWYRQDPGQGLRLIYYSQIVNDFQKGDIAEGYSVSREKKESFPLTVTSAQKNPTAFYLCASRAGGETEAFFGQGTRLTVV.

The chain carries TRBV27 and TRBJ2-7; D is undetermined. This CDR3 contains 13 residues. Trimming took off 3 bases at V and 6 bases at J, with 12 bases between the two ends. Germline-derived CDR1 and CDR2 are MNHEY and SMNVEV (reference sequence). CDR3 sequence (DNA): TGTGCCAGCAGTTTTTATGATATGGGCGAGCAGTACTTC. Its translation is CASSFYDMGEQYF.

This chain uses TRBV6-6 with TRBJ2-1; 7 bases map to TRBD2. Germline V gene lookup returns CDR1 MNHNY and CDR2 SVGAGI (reference sequence). V shed 2 bases and J 6 bases; nucleotides not matched to a gene: 1. This CDR3 spans 13 amino acids. Here the CDR3 reads CASSYGGVNEQFF. DNA for the CDR3: TGTGCCAGCAGTTACGGGGGGGTCAATGAGCAGTTCTTC.

The DNA of the CDR3 is TGTGCCAGCAGTTTAACAGAGTATAGCAATCAGCCCCAGCATTTT. Its translation is CASSLTEYSNQPQHF. The genes are TRBV28 and TRBJ1-5; D remains ambiguous. There are 15 residues in the CDR3. From germline, CDR1 is MDHEN and CDR2 SYDVKM. Deletions cut 2 bases from V and 0 bases from J, with 8 bases between.

This sequence joins TRBV19 and TRBJ1-1; no reliable D call. The germline V gene encodes CDR1 LNHDA and CDR2 SQIVND (reference sequence). Trimming took off 6 bases at V and 1 base at J, with 9 bases between the two ends. This CDR3 comprises 13 residues. The CDR3 sequence: CASSPGPNTEAFF. In nucleotides, the CDR3 is TGTGCCAGTAGCCCAGGCCCGAACACTGAAGCTTTCTTT.

In its sample, this clone was seen once. The gene calls are TRBV28 and TRBJ1-5; D is undetermined. Germline V gene sequence: CDR1 MDHEN, CDR2 SYDVKM. This CDR3 region has 15 residues. The V end lost 3 bases, the J end lost 0 bases, and 9 bases lay between the germline ends. CDR3 sequence: CASSFGPNSNQPQHF. DNA for the CDR3: TGTGCCAGCAGTTTTGGGCCTAATAGCAATCAGCCCCAGCATTTT.

This clone showed up just once. The chain employs TRBV19 and TRBJ1-6; D is possibly TRBD1 (5 bases). The CDR3 consists of 14 residues. Germline CDR1 and CDR2: LNHDA and SQIVND (reference sequence). The V and J ends lost 7 bases and 5 bases respectively, with 12 bases between them. CDR3: CASKARADNSPLHF. CDR3 DNA sequence: TGTGCCAGTAAAGCCAGGGCGGATAATTCACCCCTCCACTTT.

This clone was seen only once. Because the CDR3's place on the DNA is in doubt, the DNA is left out and the CDR3 is given as listed by TCRdb. CDR3: CASSFRFGVQNGNTIYF. The chain recombines TRBV5-6 with TRBJ1-3. Germline V gene data show CDR1 as SGHDT and CDR2 as YYEEEE. 17 amino acids form the CDR3, both terminal residues included.

The chain joins TRBV2 to TRBJ1-5, with D possibly matching TRBD1 (6 bases). CDR3 size: 14 residues. V gave up 6 bases and J gave up 2 bases, with 11 bases separating them. Germline CDR1 is SNHLY and CDR2 is FYNNEI. The CDR3 is CASSRGGGNQPQHF. As DNA, the CDR3 is TGTGCCAGCAGCAGGGGAGGGGGCAATCAGCCCCAGCATTTT.

The rearrangement joins TRBV6-5 to TRBJ2-7, with D perhaps TRBD1 or TRBD2 (6 bases each). The V end lost 5 bases, the J end lost 6 bases, and 14 bases lay between the germline ends. The CDR3 runs to 13 residues. Per the germline V gene, CDR1 is MNHEY and CDR2 is SVGAGI. As DNA, the CDR3 is TGTGCCAGCAGTGGGGGGCGGGTCGCCGAGCAGTACTTC. Protein product: CASSGGRVAEQYF.

This chain links TRBV10-3 with TRBJ2-2; D is uncertain. Trimming cost V 5 bases and J 4 bases, with 11 bases left between them. The CDR3 sequence is 14 residues long. Germline V gives CDR1 ENHRY, CDR2 SYGVKD. The CDR3 is CAISILSGTGELFF. DNA of the CDR3: TGTGCCATCAGTATCCTTTCAGGCACCGGGGAGCTGTTTTTT.

The rearrangement links TRBV5-1 to TRBJ1-1; weak D call: TRBD1 (5 bases). The CDR3 sequence is 17 residues long. The V end was cut by 4 bases, the J end by 0 bases, with 19 bases between. Germline CDR1 is SGHRS and CDR2 is YFSETQ. The CDR3 spells CASSRGWGSSLNTEAFF. CDR3 bases: TGCGCCAGCAGCCGGGGGTGGGGATCAAGTTTGAACACTGAAGCTTTCTTT. Together with reference TRBV5-1 and TRBJ1-1, the CDR3 gives the full variable domain: KAGVTQTPRYLIKTRGQQVTLSCSPISGHRSVSWYQQTPGQGLQFLFEYFSETQRNKGNFPGRFSGRQFSNSRSEMNVSTLELGDSALYLCASSRGWGSSLNTEAFFGQGTRLTVV.

The V gene is TRBV4-3, the J gene TRBJ2-5, with D possibly being TRBD2 (6 bases). CDR1 is LGHNA and CDR2 is YSLEER in the germline V gene. V dropped 3 bases and J dropped 5 bases, with 16 bases sitting between them. The CDR3 length is 15 residues. The CDR3 protein is CASSQNSGEGETQYF. CDR3 sequence (DNA): TGCGCCAGCAGCCAGAATAGCGGCGAGGGTGAGACCCAGTACTTC.

V gene TRBV5-1 combines with J gene TRBJ2-2; 10 bases match TRBD2. Germline loops: CDR1 SGHRS, CDR2 YFSETQ. CDR3 length: 17 residues. V shed 0 bases and J 5 bases; nucleotides not matched to a gene: 7. The DNA of the CDR3 is TGCGCCAGCAGCTTGGCCCTAGCGGGGGCTATGACCGGGGAGCTGTTTTTT. Its translation is CASSLALAGAMTGELFF.